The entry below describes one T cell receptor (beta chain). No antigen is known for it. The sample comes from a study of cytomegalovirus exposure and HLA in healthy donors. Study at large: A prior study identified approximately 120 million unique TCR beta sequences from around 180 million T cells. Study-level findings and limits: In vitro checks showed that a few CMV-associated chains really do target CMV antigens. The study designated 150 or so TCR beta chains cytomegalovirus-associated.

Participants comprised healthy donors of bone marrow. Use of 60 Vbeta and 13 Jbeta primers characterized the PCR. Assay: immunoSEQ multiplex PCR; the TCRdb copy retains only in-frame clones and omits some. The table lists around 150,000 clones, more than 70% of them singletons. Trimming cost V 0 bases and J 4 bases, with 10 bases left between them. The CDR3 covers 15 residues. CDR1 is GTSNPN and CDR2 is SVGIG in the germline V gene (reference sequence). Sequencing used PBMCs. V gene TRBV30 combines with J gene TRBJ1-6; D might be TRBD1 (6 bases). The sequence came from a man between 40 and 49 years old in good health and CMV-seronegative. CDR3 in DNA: TGTGCCTGGAGTGTAGGGCAGGGGTATAATTCACCCCTCCACTTT. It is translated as CAWSVGQGYNSPLHF.